These T cell receptor beta chains were read from a single sample in a study of regulatory T cells in long-lasting Graves disease. A single record per CDR3 protein comes from TCRdb applying MiXCR to the multiplex PCR reads. The data hold about 440,000 distinct CDR3 sequences, with about 16% observed a single time. These data were likewise used in another study, on T cells in Graves' hyperthyroidism and ophthalmopathy.

The sequences come from peripheral blood mononuclear cells (PBMCs), collected at new diagnosis, from a patient treated with antithyroid drugs. Receptors originate from a woman under 40 with Graves disease. CDR3s include the opening cysteine and the closing phenylalanine or tryptophan. A D gene is named only where the DNA matches it firmly. For some rows the clone size is stated as once, few or many, or as a class when expanded; others skip it.

size	V	J	D	DNA	CDR3
-	TRBV9	TRBJ2-1	-	TGTGCCAGCAGCGCATGGTCAGGGGCTAGCAATGAGCAGTTCTTC	CASSAWSGASNEQFF
-	TRBV12-3/TRBV12-4	TRBJ2-3	TRBD2	TGTGCCAGCAGAGGACAGGCTCTACTAGCGGGAGGAGATACGCAGTATTTT	CASRGQALLAGGDTQYF
many	TRBV5-1	TRBJ2-1	TRBD2	TGCGCCAGCAGCCGTACTAGCGGCAATGAGCAGTTCTTC	CASSRTSGNEQFF
many	TRBV29-1	TRBJ2-7	-	TGCAGCGTTGCCCCGCCGGGGACCTACGAGCAGTACTTC	CSVAPPGTYEQYF
many	TRBV27	TRBJ1-4	-	TGTGCCAGCAGTTACAGGGATGACGAAAAACTGTTTTTT	CASSYRDDEKLFF
many	TRBV7-8	TRBJ1-6	TRBD1	TGTGCCAGCAGCGACAGGGGAGAGGATTCACCCCTCCACTTT	CASSDRGEDSPLHF
many	TRBV3-1	TRBJ2-1	-	TGTGCCAGCAGCCAGATAACGGGTGAGCAGTTCTTC	CASSQITGEQFF
-	TRBV5-5	TRBJ1-1	-	TGTGCCAGCAGCTTGACCCAGGACAGAGCTTTCTTT	CASSLTQDRAFF
few	TRBV9	TRBJ2-3	-	TGTGCCAGCAGCGTTTCTTCAAGCGGGAGCACAGATACGCAGTATTTT	CASSVSSSGSTDTQYF
many	TRBV6-1	TRBJ1-2	-	TGTGCCAGCAGTGAATTGGCAGGTAGTGGCTACACCTTC	CASSELAGSGYTF
-	TRBV12-3/TRBV12-4	TRBJ2-1	TRBD2	TGTGCCAGCAGGTTAGCGGGAGGGCCTTTCTATGAGCAGTTCTTC	CASRLAGGPFYEQFF
few	TRBV5-1	TRBJ2-3	-	TGCGCCAGCAGTGGGGGGCGCCTGGGCACAGATACGCAGTATTTT	CASSGGRLGTDTQYF
-	TRBV6-2/TRBV6-3	TRBJ2-7	-	TGTGCCAGCAGTGAATCGGTAGACTACGAGCAGTACTTC	CASSESVDYEQYF
many	TRBV5-1	TRBJ2-7	TRBD2	TGCGCCAGCAGCCCGGGACTACAGGTCCACGAGCAGTACTTC	CASSPGLQVHEQYF
-	TRBV6-2/TRBV6-3	TRBJ1-3	-	TGTGCCAGCAGTTACTCGTCAGGCCACTCTGGAAACACCATATATTTT	CASSYSSGHSGNTIYF
many	TRBV7-9	TRBJ2-3	-	TGTGCCAGCAGCTTAGCGAATAGCGGTAGCACAGATACGCAGTATTTT	CASSLANSGSTDTQYF
many	TRBV6-1	TRBJ2-1	-	TGTGCCAGCACCCTAGGTCCGGAGCAGTTCTTC	CASTLGPEQFF
many	TRBV3-1	TRBJ2-4	TRBD1	TGTGCCAGCAGCCACCCACCGGGACAGGGTGCCAAAAACATTCAGTACTTC	CASSHPPGQGAKNIQYF
few	TRBV29-1	TRBJ1-1	-	TGCAGCCTCGCCCCGCGAATGAACACTGAAGCTTTCTTT	CSLAPRMNTEAFF
few	TRBV5-6	TRBJ2-4	TRBD1	TGTGCCAGCAGCTTGGGGACAGGGTCGGACATTCAGTACTTC	CASSLGTGSDIQYF
many	TRBV13	TRBJ2-3	TRBD2	TGTGCCAGCAGCTTAGAAGGGGCGACTAGCGGGAACACAGATACGCAGTATTTT	CASSLEGATSGNTDTQYF